These T cell receptor beta chains were read from a single sample in a study of somatic mutations in cytotoxic T cells in rheumatoid arthritis. Method: immunoSEQ multiplex PCR; TCRdb's copy keeps in-frame clones and lacks some. The table shows roughly 16,000 clones, with 60% to 80% occurring only once. Sequencing used CD8+ T cells sorted from blood. The source is an adult with rheumatoid arthritis. Each CDR3 is given with its conserved first and last residue. D genes are given only for firm matches. Clone size is stated in some rows and not others, as once, few, many or a class when expanded.

-	few	TRBV6-6	TRBJ2-7	CASSYSGVNEQYF	TGTGCCAGCAGTTACTCAGGGGTTAACGAGCAGTACTTC
-	once	TRBV7-6	TRBJ1-1	CASNRATNMNTEAFF	TGTGCCAGCAATAGAGCCACAAACATGAACACTGAAGCTTTCTTT
TRBD1	-	TRBV7-8	TRBJ1-2	CASGTRGDGYTF	TGTGCCAGCGGGACCAGGGGGGATGGCTACACCTTC
-	-	TRBV5-1	TRBJ2-3	CASSLGGTAYRDTQYF	TGCGCCAGCAGCTTGGGGGGGACTGCCTACCGAGATACGCAGTATTTT
-	-	TRBV9	TRBJ1-6	CASSVGGGNSPLHF	TGTGCCAGCAGCGTAGGGGGGGGTAATTCACCCCTCCACTTT
-	-	TRBV2	TRBJ1-2	CASRDPTAPSYGYTF	TGTGCCAGCAGAGATCCGACAGCCCCAAGCTATGGCTACACCTTC
-	-	TRBV7-9	TRBJ1-2	CASSSPGRDYGYTF	TGTGCCAGCAGCTCCCCGGGCAGGGACTATGGCTACACCTTC
-	-	TRBV4-1	TRBJ1-2	CASSLPGAGGYTF	TGCGCCAGCAGCCTCCCGGGGGCCGGTGGCTACACCTTC
TRBD2	-	TRBV28	TRBJ2-3	CASSPRLAGVTDTQYF	TGTGCCAGCAGTCCCCGACTAGCGGGGGTCACAGATACGCAGTATTTT
-	-	TRBV4-1	TRBJ2-7	CASSQEGPAYEQYF	TGCGCCAGCAGCCAGGAAGGTCCCGCCTACGAGCAGTACTTC
-	few	TRBV29-1	TRBJ1-2	CSVEDSRPAAYGYTF	TGCAGCGTTGAAGATAGTCGCCCGGCAGCTTATGGCTACACCTTC
TRBD1	-	TRBV5-1	TRBJ2-1	CASSGGQGNEQFF	TGCGCCAGCAGCGGGGGACAGGGTAATGAGCAGTTCTTC
-	-	TRBV29-1	TRBJ2-2	CSVANRPAGELFF	TGCAGCGTTGCGAACAGGCCGGCCGGGGAGCTGTTTTTT
-	few	TRBV4-2	TRBJ2-1	CASSHFLQGTYNEQFF	TGTGCCAGCAGCCATTTCCTGCAAGGGACCTACAATGAGCAGTTCTTC
-	once	TRBV4-1	TRBJ1-5	CASSQVLQGNQPQHF	TGCGCCAGCAGCCAAGTCTTACAGGGAAATCAGCCCCAGCATTTT
-	-	TRBV7-8	TRBJ1-5	CASSLRGGNQPQHF	TGTGCCAGCAGCTTACGGGGGGGCAATCAGCCCCAGCATTTT
TRBD1	-	TRBV19	TRBJ2-2	CASDRGGTGELFF	TGTGCCAGCGACAGGGGTGGAACCGGGGAGCTGTTTTTT
-	-	TRBV10-2	TRBJ1-5	CASSVTGSYQPQHF	TGCGCCAGCAGTGTTACAGGGAGTTATCAGCCCCAGCATTTT
TRBD1	medium-sized	TRBV6-4	TRBJ1-1	CASSDSAGQGTSEAFF	TGTGCCAGCAGTGACTCAGCGGGACAGGGAACGTCTGAAGCTTTCTTT
-	-	TRBV5-6	TRBJ2-5	CASSFIGDQETQYF	TGTGCCAGCAGCTTCATCGGCGACCAAGAGACCCAGTACTTC
-	-	TRBV6-5	TRBJ1-2	CASSLGANYGYTF	TGTGCCAGCAGTTTAGGGGCCAACTATGGCTACACCTTC
TRBD2	-	TRBV19	TRBJ2-5	CASSTLSSGGPQETQYF	TGTGCCAGTAGTACTCTGTCTAGCGGGGGGCCCCAAGAGACCCAGTACTTC
-	-	TRBV9	TRBJ2-3	CASSVVPGSSLTDTQYF	TGTGCCAGCAGCGTAGTTCCTGGGTCGTCCCTCACAGATACGCAGTATTTT
-	-	TRBV10-3	TRBJ1-5	CAISLESNQPQHF	TGTGCCATCAGTCTTGAGAGCAATCAGCCCCAGCATTTT
TRBD2	-	TRBV6-4	TRBJ2-3	CASSASGGAADTQYF	TGTGCCAGCAGTGCTAGCGGGGGGGCGGCAGATACGCAGTATTTT
TRBD1	-	TRBV11-2	TRBJ1-2	CASSVGPGGDYGYTF	TGTGCCAGCAGCGTCGGACCAGGGGGCGACTATGGCTACACCTTC
-	-	TRBV19	TRBJ1-1	CASSPQGEVNTEAFF	TGTGCCAGTAGTCCGCAAGGGGAGGTGAACACTGAAGCTTTCTTT
-	-	TRBV10-3	TRBJ1-4	CATQPTDLNEKLFF	TGTGCCACGCAGCCCACAGACCTTAATGAAAAACTGTTTTTT
-	-	TRBV11-2	TRBJ2-5	CASSLLPRDRETQYF	TGTGCCAGCAGCTTACTTCCAAGAGACCGGGAGACCCAGTACTTC
-	-	TRBV28	TRBJ1-1	CASSLWRRMNTEAFF	TGTGCCAGCAGTTTATGGCGACGGATGAACACTGAAGCTTTCTTT
-	few	TRBV7-7	TRBJ1-1	CASSLGNGNNTEAFF	TGTGCTAGCAGCTTAGGGAACGGCAACAACACTGAAGCTTTCTTT
TRBD2	once	TRBV27	TRBJ2-1	CASSTSGAQFF	TGTGCCAGCAGTACTAGCGGGGCGCAGTTCTTC
-	-	TRBV6-5	TRBJ2-1	CASSHPGETNNEQFF	TGTGCCAGCAGTCACCCCGGGGAGACGAACAATGAGCAGTTCTTC
TRBD2	-	TRBV5-4	TRBJ2-2	CASSPGEGPHTGELFF	TGTGCCAGCAGCCCCGGGGAGGGGCCACACACCGGGGAGCTGTTTTTT
TRBD1	-	TRBV9	TRBJ1-6	CASSGLTGGQSPLHF	TGTGCCAGCAGCGGTTTAACAGGGGGCCAATCACCCCTCCACTTT
-	-	TRBV9	TRBJ2-1	CASSPGPSYNEQFF	TGTGCCAGCAGCCCGGGCCCTTCCTACAATGAGCAGTTCTTC
-	-	TRBV9	TRBJ1-5	CASSVGQVNQPQHF	TGTGCCAGCAGCGTAGGGCAGGTAAATCAGCCCCAGCATTTT
-	once	TRBV10-3	TRBJ1-6	CAAGETYNSPLHF	TGTGCCGCGGGGGAGACCTATAATTCACCCCTCCACTTT
-	-	TRBV7-9	TRBJ2-5	CASSQGVVRETQYF	TGTGCCAGCAGCCAAGGGGTAGTTCGGGAGACCCAGTACTTC
TRBD2	-	TRBV4-1	TRBJ2-3	CASSPRPLAGEADTQYF	TGCGCCAGCAGCCCCCGACCCCTAGCGGGGGAGGCAGATACGCAGTATTTT
TRBD1	-	TRBV9	TRBJ2-3	CASSPRDSLTDTQYF	TGTGCCAGCAGCCCTCGGGACAGTCTCACAGATACGCAGTATTTT
TRBD1	-	TRBV27	TRBJ2-2	CASRRTGGTGELFF	TGTGCCAGCAGGCGGACAGGGGGTACCGGGGAGCTGTTTTTT
-	-	TRBV7-9	TRBJ1-4	CASSPHSTDLVATNEKLFF	TGTGCCAGCAGCCCCCACTCTACAGACTTAGTTGCAACTAATGAAAAACTGTTTTTT
-	large	TRBV11-2	TRBJ2-5	CASSLIGQETQYF	TGTGCCAGCAGCTTAATTGGCCAAGAGACCCAGTACTTC
-	-	TRBV2	TRBJ1-1	CASEGIEEESGEAFF	TGTGCCAGTGAAGGGATAGAGGAGGAATCAGGGGAAGCTTTCTTT
-	-	TRBV14	TRBJ2-1	CASSQEFPETYNEQFF	TGTGCCAGCAGCCAAGAATTCCCAGAGACGTACAATGAGCAGTTCTTC
TRBD2	-	TRBV7-9	TRBJ2-1	CASSPRGGAGYNEQFF	TGTGCCAGCAGCCCCCGGGGGGGGGCTGGCTACAATGAGCAGTTCTTC
-	-	TRBV9	TRBJ2-1	CASSAGSSLSNEQFF	TGTGCCAGCAGCGCGGGAAGTAGCTTAAGCAATGAGCAGTTCTTC
-	-	TRBV7-6	TRBJ2-5	CASSSPGTEQYLETQYF	TGTGCCAGCAGCTCTCCTGGGACGGAGCAATACTTAGAGACCCAGTACTTC
-	-	TRBV11-2	TRBJ2-7	CASSLGLSSYEQYF	TGTGCCAGCAGCTTAGGGTTGAGCTCCTACGAGCAGTACTTC
-	-	TRBV6-1	TRBJ2-6	CASSEQGGGANVLTF	TGTGCCAGCAGTGAACAGGGCGGAGGGGCCAACGTCCTGACTTTC
-	-	TRBV6-5	TRBJ1-2	CASNSQGRRNYGYTF	TGTGCCAGTAATAGCCAGGGCAGGCGTAACTATGGCTACACCTTC
-	once	TRBV10-3	TRBJ2-5	CAISPLAAQETQYF	TGTGCCATCAGTCCACTAGCAGCCCAAGAGACCCAGTACTTC
-	-	TRBV27	TRBJ2-7	CASSLAFRYEQYF	TGTGCCAGCAGTTTAGCCTTCCGGTACGAGCAGTACTTC